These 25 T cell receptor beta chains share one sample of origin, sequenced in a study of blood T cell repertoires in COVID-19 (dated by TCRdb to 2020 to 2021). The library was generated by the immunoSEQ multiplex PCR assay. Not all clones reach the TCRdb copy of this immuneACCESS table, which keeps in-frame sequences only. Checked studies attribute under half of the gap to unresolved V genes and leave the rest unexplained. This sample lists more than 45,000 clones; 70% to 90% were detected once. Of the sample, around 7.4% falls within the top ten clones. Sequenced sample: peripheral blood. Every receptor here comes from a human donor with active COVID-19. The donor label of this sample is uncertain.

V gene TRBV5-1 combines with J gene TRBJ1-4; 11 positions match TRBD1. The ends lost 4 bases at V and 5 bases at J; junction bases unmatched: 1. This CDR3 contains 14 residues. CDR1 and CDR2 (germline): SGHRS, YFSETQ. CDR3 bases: TGCGCCAGCAGCGGGGACAGGGGGAATGAAAAACTGTTTTTT. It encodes CASSGDRGNEKLFF. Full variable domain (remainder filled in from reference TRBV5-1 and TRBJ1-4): KAGVTQTPRYLIKTRGQQVTLSCSPISGHRSVSWYQQTPGQGLQFLFEYFSETQRNKGNFPGRFSGRQFSNSRSEMNVSTLELGDSALYLCASSGDRGNEKLFFGSGTQLSVL.

CDR3 amino acids: CASSLSGSAYEQYF. DNA for the CDR3: TGCGCCAGCAGCTTGAGCGGTTCGGCCTACGAGCAGTACTTC. The chain is built from TRBV5-1 and TRBJ2-7; D is perhaps TRBD2 (5 bases). Trimming took off 1 base at V and 2 bases at J, with 10 bases between the two ends. In germline, CDR1 is SGHRS, CDR2 YFSETQ. There are 14 residues in the CDR3. The whole variable domain, remainder taken from reference TRBV5-1 and TRBJ2-7, is KAGVTQTPRYLIKTRGQQVTLSCSPISGHRSVSWYQQTPGQGLQFLFEYFSETQRNKGNFPGRFSGRQFSNSRSEMNVSTLELGDSALYLCASSLSGSAYEQYFGPGTRLTVT.

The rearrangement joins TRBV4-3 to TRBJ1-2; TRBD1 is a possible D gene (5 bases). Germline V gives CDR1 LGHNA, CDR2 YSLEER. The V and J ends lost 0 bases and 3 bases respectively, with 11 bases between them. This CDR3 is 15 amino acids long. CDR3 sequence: CASSQDAGGDYGYTF. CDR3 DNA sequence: TGCGCCAGCAGCCAAGACGCGGGGGGGGACTATGGCTACACCTTC.

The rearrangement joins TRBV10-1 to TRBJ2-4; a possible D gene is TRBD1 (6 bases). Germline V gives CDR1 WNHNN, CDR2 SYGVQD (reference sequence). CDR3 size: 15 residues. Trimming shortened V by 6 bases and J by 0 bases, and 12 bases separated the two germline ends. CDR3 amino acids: CASRSKQGAKNIQYF. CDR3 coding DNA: TGCGCCAGCAGGTCCAAACAGGGAGCCAAAAACATTCAGTACTTC.

The CDR3 is CASSDASGGADTQYF. In DNA form, the CDR3 reads TGTGCCAGCAGTGACGCTAGCGGGGGGGCAGATACGCAGTATTTT. V is TRBV6-4 and J is TRBJ2-3, with 12 bases identical to TRBD2. V was clipped by 2 bases and J by 4 bases; unmatched bases: 1. The CDR3 spans 15 residues. CDR1 and CDR2 from the germline V gene are MRHNA and SNTAGT.

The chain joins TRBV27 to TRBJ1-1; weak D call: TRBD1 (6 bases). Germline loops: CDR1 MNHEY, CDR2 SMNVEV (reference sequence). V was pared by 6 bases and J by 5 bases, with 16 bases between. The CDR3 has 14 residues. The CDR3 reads CASSRWGTGTEAFF. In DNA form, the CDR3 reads TGTGCCAGCAGCCGATGGGGTACAGGGACTGAAGCTTTCTTT.

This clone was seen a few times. CDR3 coding DNA: TGCAGCGTTGAAGTAGCGGGGGGGTTTTATGATTACAATGAGCAGTTCTTC. It yields the protein CSVEVAGGFYDYNEQFF. This sequence joins TRBV29-1 and TRBJ2-1, with 11 bases matching TRBD2. The germline CDR1 and CDR2 sequences are SQVTM and ANQGSEA. J lost 4 bases, V lost 1 base, and 9 bases had no gene match. The CDR3 is 17 residues long.

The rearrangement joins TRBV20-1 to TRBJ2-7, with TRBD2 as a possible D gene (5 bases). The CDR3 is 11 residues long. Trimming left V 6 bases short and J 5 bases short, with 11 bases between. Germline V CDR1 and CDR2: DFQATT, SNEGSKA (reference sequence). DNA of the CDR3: TGCAGTGCGGCTAGCCCCGACGAGCAGTACTTC. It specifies CSAASPDEQYF.

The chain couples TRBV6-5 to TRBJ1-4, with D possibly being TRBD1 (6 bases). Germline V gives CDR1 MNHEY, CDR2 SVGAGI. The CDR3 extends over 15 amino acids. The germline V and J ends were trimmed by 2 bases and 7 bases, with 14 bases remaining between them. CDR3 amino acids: CASSYGGRGSEKLFF. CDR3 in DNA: TGTGCCAGCAGTTACGGCGGCAGGGGCTCTGAAAAACTGTTTTTT.

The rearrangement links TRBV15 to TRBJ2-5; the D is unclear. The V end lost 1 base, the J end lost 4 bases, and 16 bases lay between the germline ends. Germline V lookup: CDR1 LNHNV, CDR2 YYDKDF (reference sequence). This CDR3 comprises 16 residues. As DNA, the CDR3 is TGTGCCACCAGCAGAGGAGCCTCGGTGAGTCGAGAGACCCAGTACTTC. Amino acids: CATSRGASVSRETQYF.

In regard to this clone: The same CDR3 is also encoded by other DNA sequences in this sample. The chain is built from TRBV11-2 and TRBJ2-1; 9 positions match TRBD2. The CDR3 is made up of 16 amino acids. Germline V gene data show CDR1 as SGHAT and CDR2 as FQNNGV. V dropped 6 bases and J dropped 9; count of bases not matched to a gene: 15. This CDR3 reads CASRKLAGGSWGEQFF. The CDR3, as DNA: TGTGCCAGCAGGAAACTAGCGGGCGGGTCCTGGGGTGAGCAGTTCTTC.

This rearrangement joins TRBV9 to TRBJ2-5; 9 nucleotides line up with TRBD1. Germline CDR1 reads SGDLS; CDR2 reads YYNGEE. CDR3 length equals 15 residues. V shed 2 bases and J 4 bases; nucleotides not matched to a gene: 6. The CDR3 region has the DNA TGTGCCAGCAGCGTTGAAACAGGGGGCGGAGAGACCCAGTACTTC. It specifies CASSVETGGGETQYF.

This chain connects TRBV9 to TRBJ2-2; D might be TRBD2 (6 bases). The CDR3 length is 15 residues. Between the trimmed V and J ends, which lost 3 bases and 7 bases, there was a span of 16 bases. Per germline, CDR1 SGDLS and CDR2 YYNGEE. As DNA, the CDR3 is TGTGCCAGCAGCGCCTCTACTAGCATGATCGGGGAGCTGTTTTTT. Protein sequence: CASSASTSMIGELFF. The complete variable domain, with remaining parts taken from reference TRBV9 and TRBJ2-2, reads DSGVTQTPKHLITATGQRVTLRCSPRSGDLSVYWYQQSLDQGLQFLIQYYNGEERAKGNILERFSAQQFPDLHSELNLSSLELGDSALYFCASSASTSMIGELFFGEGSRLTVL.

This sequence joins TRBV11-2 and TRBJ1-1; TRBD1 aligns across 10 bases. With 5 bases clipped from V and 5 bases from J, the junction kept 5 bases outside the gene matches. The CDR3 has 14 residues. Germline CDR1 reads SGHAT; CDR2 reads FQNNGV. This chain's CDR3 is CASSMTGGWTEAFF. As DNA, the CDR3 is TGTGCCAGCAGCATGACAGGGGGCTGGACTGAAGCTTTCTTT.

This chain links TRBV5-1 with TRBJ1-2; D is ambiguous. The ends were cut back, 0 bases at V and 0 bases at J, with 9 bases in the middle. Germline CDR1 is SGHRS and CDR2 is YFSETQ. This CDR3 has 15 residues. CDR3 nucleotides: TGCGCCAGCAGCTTGGTCGCAGAAACTAACTATGGCTACACCTTC. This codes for CASSLVAETNYGYTF.

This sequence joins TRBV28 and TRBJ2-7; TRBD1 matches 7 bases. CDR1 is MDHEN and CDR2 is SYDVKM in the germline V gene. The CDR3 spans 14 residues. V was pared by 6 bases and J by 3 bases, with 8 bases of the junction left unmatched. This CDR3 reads CASRQGRRIYEQYF. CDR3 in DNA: TGTGCCAGCAGACAGGGGCGGCGGATCTACGAGCAGTACTTC.

As DNA, the CDR3 is TGTGCCAGCAGCCCGCGGGCTGGCCCCCGGGAGAACACCGGGGAGCTGTTTTTT. Encoded protein: CASSPRAGPRENTGELFF. The chain has TRBV3-1 (or the pseudogene TRBV3-2) and TRBJ2-2; perhaps TRBD2 as D (5 bases). Deletions cut 4 bases from V and 1 base from J, with 19 bases between. Germline V gene lookup returns CDR1 LGHDT and CDR2 YNNKEL (reference sequence). The CDR3 is made up of 18 amino acids.

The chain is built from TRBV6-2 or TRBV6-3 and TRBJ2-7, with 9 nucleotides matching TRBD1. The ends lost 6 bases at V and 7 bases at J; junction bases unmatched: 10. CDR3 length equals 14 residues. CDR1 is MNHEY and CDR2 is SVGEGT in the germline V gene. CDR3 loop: CASRYDRGAEEQYF. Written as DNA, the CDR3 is TGTGCCAGCAGATACGACAGGGGGGCGGAGGAGCAGTACTTC.

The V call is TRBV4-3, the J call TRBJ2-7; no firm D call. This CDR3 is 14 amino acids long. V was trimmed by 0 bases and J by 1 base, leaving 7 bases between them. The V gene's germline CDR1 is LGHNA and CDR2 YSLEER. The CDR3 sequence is CASSQDRRSYEQYF. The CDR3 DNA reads TGCGCCAGCAGCCAAGATCGCAGATCCTACGAGCAGTACTTC.

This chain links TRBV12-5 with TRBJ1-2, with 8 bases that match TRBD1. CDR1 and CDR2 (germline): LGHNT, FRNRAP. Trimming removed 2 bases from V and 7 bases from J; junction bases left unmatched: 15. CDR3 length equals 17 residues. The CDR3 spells CASGLTSDRGGAAGYTF. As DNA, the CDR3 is TGTGCTAGTGGTTTGACCTCCGACAGGGGAGGCGCGGCTGGCTACACCTTC.

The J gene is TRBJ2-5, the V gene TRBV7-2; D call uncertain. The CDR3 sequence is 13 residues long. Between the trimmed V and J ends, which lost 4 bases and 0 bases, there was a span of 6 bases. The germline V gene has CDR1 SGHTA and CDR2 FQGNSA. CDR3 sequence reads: CASSSEYQETQYF. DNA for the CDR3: TGTGCCAGCAGCTCTGAGTACCAAGAGACCCAGTACTTC.

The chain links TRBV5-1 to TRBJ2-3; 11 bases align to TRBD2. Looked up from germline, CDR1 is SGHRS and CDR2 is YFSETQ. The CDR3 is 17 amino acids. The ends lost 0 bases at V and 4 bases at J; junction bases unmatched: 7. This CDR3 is CASSLESSGGRADTQYF. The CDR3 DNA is TGCGCCAGCAGCTTGGAGTCTAGCGGGGGGCGGGCAGATACGCAGTATTTT. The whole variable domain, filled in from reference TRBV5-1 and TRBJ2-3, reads KAGVTQTPRYLIKTRGQQVTLSCSPISGHRSVSWYQQTPGQGLQFLFEYFSETQRNKGNFPGRFSGRQFSNSRSEMNVSTLELGDSALYLCASSLESSGGRADTQYFGPGTRLTVL.

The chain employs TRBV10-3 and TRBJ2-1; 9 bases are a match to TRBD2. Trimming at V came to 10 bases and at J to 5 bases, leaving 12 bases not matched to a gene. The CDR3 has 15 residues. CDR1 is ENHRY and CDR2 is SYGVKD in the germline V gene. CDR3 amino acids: CATLRREGPHNEQFF. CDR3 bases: TGTGCCACCCTTCGGCGGGAGGGCCCCCACAATGAGCAGTTCTTC.

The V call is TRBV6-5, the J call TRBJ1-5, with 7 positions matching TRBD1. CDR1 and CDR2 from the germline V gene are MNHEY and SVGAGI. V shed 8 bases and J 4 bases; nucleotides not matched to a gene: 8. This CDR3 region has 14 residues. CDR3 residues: CASWNRGGNQPQHF. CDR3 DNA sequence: TGTGCCAGCTGGAACAGGGGTGGGAATCAGCCCCAGCATTTT.

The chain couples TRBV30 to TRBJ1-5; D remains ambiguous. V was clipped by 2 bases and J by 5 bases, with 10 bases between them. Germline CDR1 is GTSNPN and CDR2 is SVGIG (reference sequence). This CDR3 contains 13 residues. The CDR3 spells CAWSTGFDQPQHF. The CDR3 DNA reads TGTGCCTGGAGTACGGGTTTCGATCAGCCCCAGCATTTT. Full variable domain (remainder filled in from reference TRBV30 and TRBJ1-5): SQTIHQWPATLVQPVGSPLSLECTVEGTSNPNLYWYRQAAGRGLQLLFYSVGIGQISSEVPQNLSASRPQDRQFILSSKKLLLSDSGFYLCAWSTGFDQPQHFGDGTRLSIL.